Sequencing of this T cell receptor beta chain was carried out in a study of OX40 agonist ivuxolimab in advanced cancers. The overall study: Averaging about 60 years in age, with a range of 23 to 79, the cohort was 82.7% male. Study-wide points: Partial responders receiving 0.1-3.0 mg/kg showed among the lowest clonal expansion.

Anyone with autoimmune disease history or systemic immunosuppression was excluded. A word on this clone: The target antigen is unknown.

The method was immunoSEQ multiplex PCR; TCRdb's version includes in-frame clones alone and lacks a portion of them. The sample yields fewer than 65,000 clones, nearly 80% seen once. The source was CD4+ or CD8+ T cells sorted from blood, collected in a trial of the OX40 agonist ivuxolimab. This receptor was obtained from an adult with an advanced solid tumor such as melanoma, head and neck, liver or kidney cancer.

DNA of the CDR3: TGTGCCAGCAGTTTAACCGGGACAGGGTGCACCGGGGAGCTGTTTTTT. Protein product: CASSLTGTGCTGELFF. V and J are TRBV25-1 and TRBJ2-2; 9 positions match TRBD1. Per the germline V gene, CDR1 is MGHDK and CDR2 is SYGVNS. The J segment lost 4 bases and the V segment lost 5 bases, leaving 8 bases of the junction unmatched. This CDR3 is 16 amino acids long. The full variable domain, its missing parts supplied by reference TRBV25-1 and TRBJ2-2, is EADIYQTPRYLVIGTGKKITLECSQTMGHDKMYWYQQDPGMELHLIHYSYGVNSTEKGDLSSESTVSRIRTEHFPLTLESARPSHTSQYLCASSLTGTGCTGELFFGEGSRLTVL.